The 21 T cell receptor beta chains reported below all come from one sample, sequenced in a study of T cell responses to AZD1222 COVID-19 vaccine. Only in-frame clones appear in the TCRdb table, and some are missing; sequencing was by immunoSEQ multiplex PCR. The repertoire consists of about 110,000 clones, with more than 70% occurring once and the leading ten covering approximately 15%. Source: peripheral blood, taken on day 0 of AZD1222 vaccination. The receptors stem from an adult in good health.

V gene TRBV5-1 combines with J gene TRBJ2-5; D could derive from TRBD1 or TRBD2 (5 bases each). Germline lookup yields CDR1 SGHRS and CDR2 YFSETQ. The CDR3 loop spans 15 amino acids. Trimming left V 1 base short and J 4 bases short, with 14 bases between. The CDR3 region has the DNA TGCGCCAGCAGCTTGAAGGGGCCGAGGGGAGAGACCCAGTACTTC. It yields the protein CASSLKGPRGETQYF.

CDR3 residues: CASRSEGGYPSNTEAFF. The DNA of the CDR3 is TGTGCCAGCAGGTCGGAGGGGGGCTATCCCTCGAACACTGAAGCTTTCTTT. The V gene is TRBV5-6, the J gene TRBJ1-1; possible D gene TRBD1, 6 bases. The CDR3 has 17 amino acids. From germline, CDR1 is SGHDT and CDR2 YYEEEE. V lost 5 bases and J 1 base, leaving 21 bases between the germline ends. The full variable domain, with the rest looked up from reference TRBV5-6 and TRBJ1-1, is DAGVTQSPTHLIKTRGQQVTLRCSPKSGHDTVSWYQQALGQGPQFIFQYYEEEERQRGNFPDRFSGHQFPNYSSELNVNALLLGDSALYLCASRSEGGYPSNTEAFFGQGTRLTVV.

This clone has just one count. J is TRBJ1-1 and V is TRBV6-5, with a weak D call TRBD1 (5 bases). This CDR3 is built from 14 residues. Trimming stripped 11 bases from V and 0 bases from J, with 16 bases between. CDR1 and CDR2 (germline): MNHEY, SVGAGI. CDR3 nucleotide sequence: TGTGCCTTAAAACAGGAGCCCATGAACACTGAAGCTTTCTTT. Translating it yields CALKQEPMNTEAFF.

Here the CDR3 reads CASSEGGGTLGRPQHF. The CDR3 DNA sequence: TGTGCCAGCAGTGAAGGAGGCGGGACCCTGGGACGGCCCCAGCATTTT. This chain uses TRBV6-1 with TRBJ1-5, with D tentatively TRBD1 (5 bases). Trimming shortened V by 1 base and J by 9 bases, and 19 bases separated the two germline ends. The CDR3 is 16 residues long. Germline loops: CDR1 MNHNS, CDR2 SASEGT.

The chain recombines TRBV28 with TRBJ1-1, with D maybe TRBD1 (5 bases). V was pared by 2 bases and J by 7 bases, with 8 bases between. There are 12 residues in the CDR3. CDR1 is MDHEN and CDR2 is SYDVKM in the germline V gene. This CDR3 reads CASSLITGEAFF. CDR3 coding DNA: TGTGCCAGCAGTTTAATTACAGGTGAAGCTTTCTTT.

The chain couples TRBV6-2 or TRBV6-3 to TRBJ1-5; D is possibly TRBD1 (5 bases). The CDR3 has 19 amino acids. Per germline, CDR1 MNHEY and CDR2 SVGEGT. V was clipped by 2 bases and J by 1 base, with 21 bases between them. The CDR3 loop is CASSYPPGRRGISNQPQHF. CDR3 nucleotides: TGTGCCAGCAGTTACCCACCCGGTAGGAGGGGAATAAGCAATCAGCCCCAGCATTTT.

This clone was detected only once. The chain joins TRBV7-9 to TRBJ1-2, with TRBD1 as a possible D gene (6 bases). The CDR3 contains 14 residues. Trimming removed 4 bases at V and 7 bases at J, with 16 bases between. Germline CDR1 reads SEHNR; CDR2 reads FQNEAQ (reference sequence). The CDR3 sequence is CASSYPTPRGGYTF. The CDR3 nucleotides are TGTGCCAGCAGCTACCCTACACCCAGGGGTGGCTACACCTTC.

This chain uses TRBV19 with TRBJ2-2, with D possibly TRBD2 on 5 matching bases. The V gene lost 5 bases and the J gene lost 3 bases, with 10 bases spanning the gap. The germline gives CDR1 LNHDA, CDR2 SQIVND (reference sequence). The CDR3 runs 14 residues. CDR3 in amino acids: CASSPDSYTGELFF. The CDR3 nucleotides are TGTGCCAGTAGTCCGGACTCGTACACCGGGGAGCTGTTTTTT.

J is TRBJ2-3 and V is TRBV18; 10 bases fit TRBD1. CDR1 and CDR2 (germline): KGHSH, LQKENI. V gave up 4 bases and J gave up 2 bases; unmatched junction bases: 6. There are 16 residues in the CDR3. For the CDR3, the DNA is TGTGCCAGCTCACACCAGGGGACAGGGGTCACAGATACGCAGTATTTT. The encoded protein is CASSHQGTGVTDTQYF.

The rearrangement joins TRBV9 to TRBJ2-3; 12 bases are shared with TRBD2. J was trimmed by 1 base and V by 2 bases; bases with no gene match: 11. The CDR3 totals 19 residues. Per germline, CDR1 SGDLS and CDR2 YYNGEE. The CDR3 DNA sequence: TGTGCCAGCAGCGTGACCTCCACCGGGACTAGCGGGCGCACAGATACGCAGTATTTT. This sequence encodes CASSVTSTGTSGRTDTQYF.

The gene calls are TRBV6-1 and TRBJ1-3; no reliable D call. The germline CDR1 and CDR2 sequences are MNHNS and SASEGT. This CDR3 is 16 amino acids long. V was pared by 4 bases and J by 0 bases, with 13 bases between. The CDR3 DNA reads TGTGCCAGCAGTGTAAGAGAGCCTCACTCTGGAAACACCATATATTTT. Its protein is CASSVREPHSGNTIYF.

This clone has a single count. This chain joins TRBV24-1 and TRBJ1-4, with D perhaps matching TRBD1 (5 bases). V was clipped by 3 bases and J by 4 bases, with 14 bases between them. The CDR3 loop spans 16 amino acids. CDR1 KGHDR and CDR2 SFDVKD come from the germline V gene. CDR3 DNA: TGTGCCACCAGTGATAAGGGGACCGCGGGTAATGAAAAACTGTTTTTT. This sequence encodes CATSDKGTAGNEKLFF.

The CDR3 here is CASSLISSYNEQFF. The CDR3 coding sequence is TGTGCCAGCAGCCTAATTTCGTCCTACAATGAGCAGTTCTTC. The chain employs TRBV14 and TRBJ2-1; the D is unclear. Per germline, CDR1 SGHDN and CDR2 FVKESK. V lost 4 bases and J lost 1, with 8 bases in between. The CDR3 runs 14 residues.

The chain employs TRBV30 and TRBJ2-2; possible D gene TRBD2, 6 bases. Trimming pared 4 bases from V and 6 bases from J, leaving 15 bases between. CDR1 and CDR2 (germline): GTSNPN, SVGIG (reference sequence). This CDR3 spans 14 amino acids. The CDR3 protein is CAWKMEGRAGELFF. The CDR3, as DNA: TGTGCCTGGAAGATGGAGGGTCGGGCCGGGGAGCTGTTTTTT.

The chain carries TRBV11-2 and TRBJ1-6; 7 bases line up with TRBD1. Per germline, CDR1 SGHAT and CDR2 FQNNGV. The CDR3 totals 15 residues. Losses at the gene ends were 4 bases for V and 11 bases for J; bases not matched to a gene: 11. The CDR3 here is CASSSGQVLGPPLHF. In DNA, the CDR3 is TGTGCCAGCAGCTCAGGACAGGTCCTGGGGCCACCCCTCCACTTT. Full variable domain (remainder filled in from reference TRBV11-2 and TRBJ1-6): EAGVAQSPRYKIIEKRQSVAFWCNPISGHATLYWYQQILGQGPKLLIQFQNNGVVDDSQLPKDRFSAERLKGVDSTLKIQPAKLEDSAVYLCASSSGQVLGPPLHFGNGTRLTVT.

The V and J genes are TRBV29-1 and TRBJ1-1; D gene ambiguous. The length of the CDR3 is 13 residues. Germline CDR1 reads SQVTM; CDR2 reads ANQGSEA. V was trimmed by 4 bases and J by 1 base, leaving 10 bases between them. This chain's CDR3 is CSVVRPQNTEAFF. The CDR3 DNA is TGCAGCGTTGTACGACCCCAGAACACTGAAGCTTTCTTT.

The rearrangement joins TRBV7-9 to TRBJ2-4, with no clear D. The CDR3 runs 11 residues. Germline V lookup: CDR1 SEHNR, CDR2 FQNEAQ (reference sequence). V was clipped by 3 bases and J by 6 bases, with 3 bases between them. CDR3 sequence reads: CASSFGNIQYF. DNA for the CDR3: TGTGCCAGCAGCTTCGGAAACATTCAGTACTTC.

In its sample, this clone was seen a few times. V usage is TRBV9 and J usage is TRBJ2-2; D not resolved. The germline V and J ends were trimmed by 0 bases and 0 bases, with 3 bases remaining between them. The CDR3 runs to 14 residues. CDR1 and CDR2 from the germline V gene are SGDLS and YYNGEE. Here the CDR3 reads CASSVVANTGELFF. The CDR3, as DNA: TGTGCCAGCAGCGTAGTAGCGAACACCGGGGAGCTGTTTTTT.

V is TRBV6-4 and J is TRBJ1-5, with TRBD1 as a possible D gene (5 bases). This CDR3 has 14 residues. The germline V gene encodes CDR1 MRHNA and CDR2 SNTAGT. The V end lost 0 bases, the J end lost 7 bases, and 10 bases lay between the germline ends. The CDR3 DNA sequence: TGTGCCAGCAGTGACTCAGGGCCAGGGCAGCCCCAGCATTTT. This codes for CASSDSGPGQPQHF.

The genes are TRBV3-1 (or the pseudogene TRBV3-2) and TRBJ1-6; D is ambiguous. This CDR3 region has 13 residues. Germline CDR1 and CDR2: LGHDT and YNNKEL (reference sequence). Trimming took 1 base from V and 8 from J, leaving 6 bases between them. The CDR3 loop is CASSQAKDSPLHF. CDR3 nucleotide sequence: TGTGCCAGCAGCCAAGCAAAGGATTCACCCCTCCACTTT.

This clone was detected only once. The CDR3 DNA reads TGTGCCAGCAGCTTAGGGTCGGTTTACGAGCAGTACGTC. Encoded protein: CASSLGSVYEQYV. The rearrangement joins TRBV11-1 to TRBJ2-7; D not resolved. The CDR3 loop spans 13 amino acids. Germline CDR1 and CDR2: SGHAT and FQDESV (reference sequence). Trimming stripped 1 base from V and 4 bases from J, with 8 bases between.